The source of this TCR beta chain is a study of shared clonotypes between healthy human individuals. Study at large: The cohort comprised two women and a few men. Their ages spanned 18 to 49 years. The study's findings and limits: Shared across a handful of donors were 5% to 6% of the naive CD4 clonotypes.

Over several immunoSEQ plates, each subset's genomic DNA was distributed in even portions. In replicate PCRs of sorted subsets, roughly 200 ng DNA, tens of thousands of T cell genomes, was used. Sequencing was performed with immunoSEQ multiplex PCR; in TCRdb, only in-frame clones are kept and a portion is missing. Among approximately 710,000 clones listed, roughly 91% were seen once. Turning to this clone: Its target is unknown.

The CDR3 sequence is 16 residues long. Looked up from germline, CDR1 is SGHRS and CDR2 is YFSETQ. V lost 3 bases, J lost 3 bases, and 9 bases stayed unmatched. The chain uses TRBV5-1 and TRBJ2-5, with 9 bases lining up with TRBD1. The sequencing sample was made of memory CD8+ T cells from PBMCs. The subset: CD45RO+ cells pooled with CCR7-negative TemRA cells. This sequence originates from a man aged 18 to 35 in good health. Some clones in this sample may be carry-over from other donors' samples. CDR3 amino acids: CASSYDPGQGEETQYF. The CDR3 DNA follows: TGCGCCAGCAGCTACGATCCGGGACAGGGAGAAGAGACCCAGTACTTC.